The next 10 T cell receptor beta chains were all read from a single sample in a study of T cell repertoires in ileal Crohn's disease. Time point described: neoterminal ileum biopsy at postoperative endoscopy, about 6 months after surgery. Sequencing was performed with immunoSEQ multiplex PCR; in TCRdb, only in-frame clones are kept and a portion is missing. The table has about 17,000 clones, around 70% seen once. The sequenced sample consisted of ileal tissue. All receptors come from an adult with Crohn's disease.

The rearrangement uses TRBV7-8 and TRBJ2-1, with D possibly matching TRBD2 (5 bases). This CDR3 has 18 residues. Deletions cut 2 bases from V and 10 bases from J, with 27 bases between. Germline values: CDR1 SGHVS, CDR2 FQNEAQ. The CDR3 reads CASSLRFGTSLVLGEQFF. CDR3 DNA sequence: TGTGCCAGCAGCTTACGGTTTGGTACTAGTTTGGTTCTGGGGGAGCAGTTCTTC.

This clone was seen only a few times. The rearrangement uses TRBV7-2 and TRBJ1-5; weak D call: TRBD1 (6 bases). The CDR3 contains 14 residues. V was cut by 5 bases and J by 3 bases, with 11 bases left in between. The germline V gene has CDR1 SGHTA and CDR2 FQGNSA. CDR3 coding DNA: TGTGCCAGCAGCCCAGGGGTCCCCAATCAGCCCCAGCATTTT. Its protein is CASSPGVPNQPQHF.

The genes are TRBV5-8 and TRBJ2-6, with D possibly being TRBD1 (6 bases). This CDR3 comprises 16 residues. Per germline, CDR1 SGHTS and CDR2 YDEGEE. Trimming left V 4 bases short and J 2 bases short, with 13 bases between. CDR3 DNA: TGTGCCAGCAGCGGGGATACAGGGACTGGGGCCAACGTCCTGACTTTC. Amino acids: CASSGDTGTGANVLTF.

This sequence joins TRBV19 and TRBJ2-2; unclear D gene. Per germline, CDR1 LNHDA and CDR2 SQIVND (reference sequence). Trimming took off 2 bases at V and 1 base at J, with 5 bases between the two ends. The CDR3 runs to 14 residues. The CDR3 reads CASSISRNTGELFF. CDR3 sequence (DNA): TGTGCCAGTAGTATAAGTAGGAACACCGGGGAGCTGTTTTTT.

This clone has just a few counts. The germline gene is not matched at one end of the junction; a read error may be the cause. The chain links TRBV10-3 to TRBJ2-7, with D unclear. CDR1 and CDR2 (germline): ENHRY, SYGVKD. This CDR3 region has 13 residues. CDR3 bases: TGTGCCATCAGTGATACAGTCTCCAACGAGCAGTACTTC. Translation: CAISDTVSNEQYF.

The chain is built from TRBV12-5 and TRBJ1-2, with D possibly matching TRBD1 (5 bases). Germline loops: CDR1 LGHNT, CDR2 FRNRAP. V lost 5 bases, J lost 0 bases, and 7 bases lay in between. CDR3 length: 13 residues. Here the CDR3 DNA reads TGTGCTAGTGGTCACAGGACTAACTATGGCTACACCTTC. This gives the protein CASGHRTNYGYTF.

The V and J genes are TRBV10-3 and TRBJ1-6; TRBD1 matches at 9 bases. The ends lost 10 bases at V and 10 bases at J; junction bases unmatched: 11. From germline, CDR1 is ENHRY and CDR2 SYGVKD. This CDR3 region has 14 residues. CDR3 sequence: CATQPGQGNSPLHF. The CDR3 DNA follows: TGTGCCACACAACCGGGACAGGGTAACTCACCCCTCCACTTT.

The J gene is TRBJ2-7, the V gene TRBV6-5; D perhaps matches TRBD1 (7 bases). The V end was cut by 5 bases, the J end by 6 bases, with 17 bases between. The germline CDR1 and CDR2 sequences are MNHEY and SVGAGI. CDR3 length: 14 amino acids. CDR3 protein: CASSLQGGPGEQYF. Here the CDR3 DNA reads TGTGCCAGCAGTCTCCAGGGGGGCCCGGGCGAGCAGTACTTC.

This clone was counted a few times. The CDR3 nucleotides are TGTGCCAGCAGCTCCCACAGGGGCCTTGGCTACACCTTC. This encodes CASSSHRGLGYTF. V usage is TRBV14 and J usage is TRBJ1-2; 7 bases line up with TRBD1. The CDR3 length is 13 residues. Germline loops: CDR1 SGHDN, CDR2 FVKESK. V gave up 5 bases and J gave up 7 bases; unmatched junction bases: 7.

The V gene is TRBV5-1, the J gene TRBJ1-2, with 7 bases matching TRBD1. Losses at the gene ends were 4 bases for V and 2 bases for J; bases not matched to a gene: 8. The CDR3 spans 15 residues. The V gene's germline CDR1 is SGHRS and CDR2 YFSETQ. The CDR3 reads CASSRDGQANYGYTF. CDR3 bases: TGCGCCAGCAGCCGGGATGGACAGGCAAACTATGGCTACACCTTC.